This T cell receptor (beta chain) derives from a study of cytomegalovirus exposure and HLA in healthy donors. J lost 1 base, V lost 1 base, and 3 bases had no gene match. The CDR3 is 17 amino acids. The germline CDR1 and CDR2 sequences are SGHAT and FQNNGV. 60 Vbeta and 13 Jbeta primers were used in PCR. Assay: immunoSEQ multiplex PCR; the TCRdb copy retains only in-frame clones and omits some. Counted here are 55,000 to 70,000 clones, about four fifths occurring once; the ten biggest clones make up around 7.8%. Sample: PBMCs. The receptor's source is a man younger than 35 in good health and CMV-seropositive. The chain couples TRBV11-2 to TRBJ2-3; TRBD1 matches at 12 bases. The CDR3 sequence is CASSLAGQGAGTDTQYF. The CDR3, as DNA: TGTGCCAGCAGCTTAGCGGGACAGGGGGCGGGCACAGATACGCAGTATTTT.